Listed below are T cell receptor beta chains from one sample, sequenced in a study of human T cells and chemical hapten exposure. One entry per CDR3 protein, called by TCRdb with MiXCR from the 5' RACE reads. The sample holds about 81,000 distinct CDR3 sequences, 7.7% seen once. These receptors came from a male donor in good health. Both conserved end residues are part of each CDR3. The order of the fields is D gene, J gene, clone size, V gene, CDR3 DNA, CDR3 protein. The D gene is left open where the match is weak. Rows may omit the clone size; those that give it use once, few, many or a size class.

. | TRBJ1-3 | . | TRBV29-1 | TGCAGCGTTGAAGATAAGGGCTCTGGAAACACCATATATTTT | CSVEDKGSGNTIYF
TRBD2 | TRBJ2-1 | few | TRBV7-9 | TGTGCCAGCAGCTTAGGGCCTCCGGGACTAGCGGGAGTCACCCCCAATGAGCAGTTCTTC | CASSLGPPGLAGVTPNEQFF
TRBD1 | TRBJ1-1 | few | TRBV12-3/TRBV12-4 | TGTGCCAGCACTACAGGGGACGGATCCGAAGCTTTCTTT | CASTTGDGSEAFF
. | TRBJ1-5 | . | TRBV7-2 | TGTGCCAGCAGCTCGGGGCAAGGAAATCAGCCCCAGCATTTT | CASSSGQGNQPQHF
. | TRBJ1-6 | . | TRBV12-3/TRBV12-4 | TGTGCCAGCAGTTTGTCGGGGGCCTATTCACCCCTCCACTTT | CASSLSGAYSPLHF
TRBD1 | TRBJ1-2 | many | TRBV3-1 | TGTGCCAGCAGCCACAACGAGGGGGCCTCCCATGGCTACACCTTC | CASSHNEGASHGYTF
. | TRBJ2-1 | . | TRBV7-9 | TGTGCCAGCACCCGGGGGCAGATAGGGGAAAATGAGCAGTTCTTC | CASTRGQIGENEQFF
. | TRBJ2-7 | . | TRBV5-1 | TGCGCCAGCAGCTGGGGGCCAGGGTCCGAGCAGTACTTC | CASSWGPGSEQYF
TRBD2 | TRBJ2-1 | . | TRBV19 | TGTGCCACTAGCGGGGTAGAGCAGTTCTTC | CATSGVEQFF
. | TRBJ1-5 | few | TRBV5-1 | TGCGCCAGCAGCTTGGGGGGTCAGCTCAATCAGCCCCAGCATTTT | CASSLGGQLNQPQHF
. | TRBJ1-1 | few | TRBV15 | TGTGCCACCAGCAGAGAGACCCCTGAAGCTTTCTTT | CATSRETPEAFF
TRBD2 | TRBJ2-3 | many | TRBV12-3/TRBV12-4 | TGTGCCAGCAGTTTATTTAGCGGGAGCACAGATACGCAGTATTTT | CASSLFSGSTDTQYF
. | TRBJ1-3 | few | TRBV20-1 | TGCAGTGCTAGGGACGACCCCTTTGGAGACACCATATATTTT | CSARDDPFGDTIYF
TRBD1 | TRBJ2-5 | . | TRBV7-9 | TGTGCCAGCAGCCTAGACAGGGCCCAAGAGACCCAGTACTTC | CASSLDRAQETQYF
. | TRBJ2-7 | many | TRBV5-1 | TGCGCCAGCAGCTTGACCTCCCATAGCTCCTACGAGCAGTACTTC | CASSLTSHSSYEQYF
. | TRBJ1-5 | . | TRBV5-5 | TGTGCCAGCAGCTTGGGGGAGAATCAGCCCCAGCATTTT | CASSLGENQPQHF
. | TRBJ1-2 | . | TRBV6-5 | TGTGCCAGCAGTCCCCGGGACATTAACTATGGCTACACCTTC | CASSPRDINYGYTF
. | TRBJ1-5 | few | TRBV3-1 | TGTGCCAGCAGCCTGGGGGGTGTGGGTCAGCCCCAGCATTTT | CASSLGGVGQPQHF
TRBD2 | TRBJ2-1 | many | TRBV18 | TGTGCCAGCTCACCTTGGGGCGGCGGGAGTGCGGAAAATGAGCAGTTCTTC | CASSPWGGGSAENEQFF
TRBD1 | TRBJ1-2 | few | TRBV15 | TGTGCCACCAGCAGTGGGACAGGGGGGGGCTATGGCTACACCTTC | CATSSGTGGGYGYTF
. | TRBJ2-1 | many | TRBV7-9 | TGTGCCAGCAGGAAGTACGGAGAAGTACACAATGAGCAGTTCTTC | CASRKYGEVHNEQFF
TRBD2 | TRBJ2-5 | . | TRBV9 | TGTGCCAGCACTAGCGGGAGAGGGGTCGAAGAGACCCAGTACTTC | CASTSGRGVEETQYF
. | TRBJ2-7 | few | TRBV6-1 | TGTGCCAGCAGTGACTTCCTCAACACCAGCTCCTACGAGCAGTACTTC | CASSDFLNTSSYEQYF
TRBD1 | TRBJ2-1 | . | TRBV10-3 | TGTGCCATCGGGGGACAGGAGCACAATGAGCAGTTCTTC | CAIGGQEHNEQFF
. | TRBJ1-1 | many | TRBV6-5 | TGTGCCAGCACCCGGACACGGGTCGGAACTGAAGCTTTCTTT | CASTRTRVGTEAFF
. | TRBJ2-3 | . | TRBV14 | TGTGCCAGCAGCCGCCGTTCACTAGCAGATACGCAGTATTTT | CASSRRSLADTQYF
. | TRBJ1-2 | few | TRBV20-1 | TGCAGTGCTAGAGGAGGAGACGCGGGCTTACCTGGCTACACCTTC | CSARGGDAGLPGYTF
TRBD2 | TRBJ2-3 | many | TRBV6-1 | TGTGCCAGCAGTGAAGGTAGCGGGTTAGATACGCAGTATTTT | CASSEGSGLDTQYF
TRBD2 | TRBJ2-3 | . | TRBV9 | TGTGCCAGCAGCGTAGGAACTAGCGTCCTAACAGATACGCAGTATTTT | CASSVGTSVLTDTQYF
. | TRBJ2-7 | . | TRBV18 | TGTGCCAGCTCACCAGAGTACGAGCAGTACTTC | CASSPEYEQYF
. | TRBJ1-4 | few | TRBV7-2 | TGTGCCAGCAGCTTGTCAGGGACAACTAATGAAAAACTGTTTTTT | CASSLSGTTNEKLFF
TRBD1 | TRBJ2-7 | . | TRBV10-3 | TGTGCCATCAGTGAGCCCGCCCGACAGGGTCCCTACGAGCAGTACTTC | CAISEPARQGPYEQYF
. | TRBJ1-5 | . | TRBV29-1 | TGCAGCGGAGAATGTGGACTGGGCCTATATGTTGATCAGCCCCAGCATTTT | CSGECGLGLYVDQPQHF
TRBD1 | TRBJ1-5 | few | TRBV7-9 | TGTGCCAGCAGCCGGACAGGGGGCGATCAGCCCCAGCATTTT | CASSRTGGDQPQHF
TRBD1 | TRBJ1-5 | . | TRBV29-1 | TGCAGCGCTGTGACAGGGGACGATCAGCCCCAGCATTTT | CSAVTGDDQPQHF
. | TRBJ1-2 | many | TRBV5-5 | TGTGCCAGCAGCCGGGAGGGGCCAGGGATATTAAACTATGGCTACACCTTC | CASSREGPGILNYGYTF
. | TRBJ2-7 | few | TRBV3-1 | TGTGCCAGCAGCCAAATCGCCTACGAGCAGTACTTC | CASSQIAYEQYF
. | TRBJ1-1 | . | TRBV6-1 | TGTGCCAGCAGTGAGTCAGGGGCGGACACTGAAGCTTTCTTT | CASSESGADTEAFF